A single sample is the source of the 22 T cell receptor beta chains below, sequenced in a study of cytomegalovirus exposure and HLA in healthy donors. The PCR used 60 Vbeta and 13 Jbeta primers. Libraries were prepared by immunoSEQ multiplex PCR; TCRdb keeps only in-frame clonotypes and omits some of them. In the table there are roughly 150,000 clones, roughly 77% of which are singletons. Sequenced material: PBMCs. The receptors were gathered from a man aged 18 to 30 in good health and CMV-seropositive.

J is TRBJ1-1 and V is TRBV21-1; the DNA was not compared with TRBD1, the D call given in the table. TRBV21-1 is labeled a pseudogene. The CDR3 totals 13 residues. CDR3 DNA sequence: TGTGCCAGCAGCACGACACGGAACACTGAAGCTTTCTTT. Amino acid sequence: CASSTTRNTEAFF.

The gene calls are TRBV30 and TRBJ1-2, with no clear D. The CDR3 runs 8 residues. The germline V gene encodes CDR1 GTSNPN and CDR2 SVGIG (reference sequence). CDR3 protein: CCQDGYTF. The CDR3 region has the DNA TGTTGCCAGGATGGCTACACCTTC.

With regard to this clone: One junction end disagrees with the germline gene, perhaps due to a read error. The rearrangement joins TRBV7-7 to TRBJ2-5; TRBD2 matches 12 bases. CDR1 and CDR2 (germline): SSHAT, FNYEAQ (reference sequence). The CDR3 is made up of 17 amino acids. The CDR3 DNA reads as TGTGCTAGCAGCGAGGGACTAGCGGGCCCCCAAGGGGAGACCCAGTACTTC. Amino acids: CASSEGLAGPQGETQYF.

This chain links TRBV7-2 with TRBJ2-3, with D perhaps matching TRBD2 (5 bases). The length of the CDR3 is 14 residues. Germline CDR1 reads SGHTA; CDR2 reads FQGNSA. V was clipped by 6 bases and J by 2 bases, with 12 bases between them. CDR3 nucleotides: TGTGCCAGCAGTTCGGCCGGGGTCACAGATACGCAGTATTTT. Protein sequence: CASSSAGVTDTQYF. The full variable domain, with the rest looked up from reference TRBV7-2 and TRBJ2-3, is GAGVSQSPSNKVTEKGKDVELRCDPISGHTALYWYRQSLGQGLEFLIYFQGNSAPDKSGLPSDRFSAERTGGSVSTLTIQRTQQEDSAVYLCASSSAGVTDTQYFGPGTRLTVL.

The chain joins TRBV6-1 to TRBJ2-1; 8 bases align to TRBD1. J gave up 0 bases and V 4 bases, and 2 bases lay outside the gene matches. The CDR3 loop spans 15 amino acids. Germline values: CDR1 MNHNS, CDR2 SASEGT. The CDR3 DNA sequence: TGTGCCAGCAGTGTCGACAGGGGCTCCTACAATGAGCAGTTCTTC. Amino acids: CASSVDRGSYNEQFF.

This clone was seen once. The chain couples TRBV4-1 to TRBJ1-1; 9 positions match TRBD1. V dropped 0 bases and J dropped 0; count of bases not matched to a gene: 11. In germline, CDR1 is MGHRA, CDR2 YSYEKL. The length of the CDR3 is 19 residues. The CDR3 DNA reads TGCGCCAGCAGCCAAGATGGCCCCGGACAGGGGATAATGAACACTGAAGCTTTCTTT. It encodes CASSQDGPGQGIMNTEAFF.

The V call is TRBV5-8, the J call TRBJ1-2; D is perhaps TRBD1 (6 bases). The CDR3 sequence is 14 residues long. Germline CDR1 SGHTS, CDR2 YDEGEE. The V end was cut by 4 bases, the J end by 3 bases, with 13 bases between. The CDR3 nucleotides are TGTGCCAGCAGCCATAGCAGGGGCTACTATGGCTACACCTTC. Translating it yields CASSHSRGYYGYTF.

The rearrangement joins TRBV10-1 to TRBJ2-1, with D hard to call. The CDR3 is made up of 15 amino acids. Germline-derived CDR1 and CDR2 are WNHNN and SYGVQD (reference sequence). V was shortened by 3 bases and J by 3 bases, with 12 bases between the two germline ends. In nucleotides, the CDR3 is TGCGCCAGCAGTGAAGAGGAAAAAGGCTACAATGAGCAGTTCTTC. Encoded protein: CASSEEEKGYNEQFF.

This clone was seen more than once but under ten times. The CDR3 region has the DNA TGTGCCAGCAGGGCCGGGTCAGACACTGAAGCTTTCTTT. This encodes CASRAGSDTEAFF. The gene calls are TRBV6-4 and TRBJ1-1; D call uncertain. The V and J ends lost 6 bases and 3 bases respectively, with 11 bases between them. Germline CDR1 reads MRHNA; CDR2 reads SNTAGT. The CDR3 totals 13 residues.

V usage is TRBV11-3 and J usage is TRBJ1-1; 7 bases fit TRBD1. With 3 bases clipped from V and 3 bases from J, the junction kept 13 bases outside the gene matches. The CDR3 extends over 17 amino acids. CDR1 and CDR2 (germline): SGHNT, YENEEA. The CDR3 region has the DNA TGTGCCAGCAGCTTCGGGGGTAGTAGGGGGCGAGACACTGAAGCTTTCTTT. It encodes CASSFGGSRGRDTEAFF.

The chain has TRBV10-3 and TRBJ2-1; maybe TRBD1 (7 bases). The germline V and J ends were trimmed by 4 bases and 8 bases, with 15 bases remaining between them. This CDR3 has 14 amino acids. Germline CDR1 ENHRY, CDR2 SYGVKD. CDR3: CAISVSQGGHEQFF. CDR3 coding DNA: TGTGCCATCAGTGTGTCCCAGGGGGGACATGAGCAGTTCTTC.

J is TRBJ2-2 and V is TRBV5-5, with D possibly TRBD1 on 6 matching bases. This CDR3 comprises 13 residues. The germline V gene encodes CDR1 SGHKS and CDR2 YYEKEE (reference sequence). Trimming took off 4 bases at V and 7 bases at J, with 11 bases between the two ends. CDR3 region: CASSPAGDGELFF. The CDR3 nucleotides read TGTGCCAGCAGCCCGGCAGGGGACGGGGAGCTGTTTTTT. Filled out from reference TRBV5-5 and TRBJ2-2, the complete variable domain reads DAGVTQSPTHLIKTRGQQVTLRCSPISGHKSVSWYQQVLGQGPQFIFQYYEKEERGRGNFPDRFSARQFPNYSSELNVNALLLGDSALYLCASSPAGDGELFFGEGSRLTVL.

The genes are TRBV11-3 and TRBJ2-1; D not resolved. Looked up from germline, CDR1 is SGHNT and CDR2 is YENEEA. Trimming removed 3 bases from V and 8 bases from J, with 11 bases in between. CDR3 length: 13 residues. Written as DNA, the CDR3 is TGTGCCAGCAGCTTCTGGTCAGTCGATGAGCAGTTCTTC. Protein product: CASSFWSVDEQFF.

The chain combines TRBV10-3 with TRBJ2-1; D gene unclear. Germline CDR1 is ENHRY and CDR2 is SYGVKD. The CDR3 has 14 residues. The germline V and J ends were trimmed by 7 bases and 0 bases, with 10 bases remaining between them. The CDR3 is CAITVESSYNEQFF. CDR3 in DNA: TGTGCCATCACGGTGGAGAGCTCCTACAATGAGCAGTTCTTC.

This rearrangement joins TRBV5-1 to TRBJ2-5, with D perhaps TRBD2 (5 bases). Germline V CDR1 and CDR2: SGHRS, YFSETQ. The CDR3 has 15 residues. The ends were cut back, 4 bases at V and 1 base at J, with 14 bases in the middle. CDR3 sequence reads: CASSTSGSGQETQYF. The CDR3 DNA sequence: TGCGCCAGCAGCACTTCCGGAAGCGGCCAAGAGACCCAGTACTTC. Filled out from reference TRBV5-1 and TRBJ2-5, the complete variable domain reads KAGVTQTPRYLIKTRGQQVTLSCSPISGHRSVSWYQQTPGQGLQFLFEYFSETQRNKGNFPGRFSGRQFSNSRSEMNVSTLELGDSALYLCASSTSGSGQETQYFGPGTRLLVL.

This sequence joins TRBV5-1 and TRBJ2-5; 8 bases line up with TRBD2. CDR1 and CDR2 from the germline V gene are SGHRS and YFSETQ. V dropped 2 bases and J dropped 5; count of bases not matched to a gene: 14. The CDR3 is 17 amino acids. CDR3: CASSFSGTRGSGETQYF. The CDR3 nucleotides read TGCGCCAGCAGCTTCTCCGGGACTAGAGGGTCCGGGGAGACCCAGTACTTC.

The CDR3 is CASSELRTGGSEAFF. In nucleotides, the CDR3 is TGCGCCAGCAGTGAGTTAAGGACAGGGGGTTCGGAAGCTTTCTTT. The chain uses TRBV10-2 and TRBJ1-1, with 10 bases fitting TRBD1. The CDR3 extends over 15 amino acids. The V and J ends lost 1 base and 8 bases, in that order; junction bases with no gene match: 7. Germline V lookup: CDR1 WSHSY, CDR2 SAAADI.

The V gene is TRBV7-8, the J gene TRBJ1-5; TRBD1 is a possible D gene (5 bases). Looked up from germline, CDR1 is SGHVS and CDR2 is FQNEAQ. The CDR3 length is 15 residues. Deletions cut 8 bases from V and 7 bases from J, with 21 bases between. CDR3 DNA sequence: TGTGCCAGCCATAGGCGGCCAGGGCAAACGCAGCCCCAGCATTTT. It translates to CASHRRPGQTQPQHF.

This chain links TRBV29-1 with TRBJ1-1; a weak D match, TRBD1 (5 bases). Germline CDR1 is SQVTM and CDR2 is ANQGSEA. V dropped 4 bases and J dropped 5 bases, with 11 bases sitting between them. This CDR3 contains 12 residues. The CDR3 sequence is CSVGRGGTEAFF. CDR3 in DNA: TGCAGCGTTGGTCGGGGGGGGACTGAAGCTTTCTTT.

The chain couples TRBV4-1 to TRBJ1-2, with D possibly being TRBD1 (5 bases). The germline V gene has CDR1 MGHRA and CDR2 YSYEKL. V shed 8 bases and J shed 3 bases, with 19 bases lying between them. The CDR3 covers 15 residues. CDR3 coding DNA: TGCGCCAGCCCCAACCCCCCCCGACAGCACTATGGCTACACCTTC. Amino acids: CASPNPPRQHYGYTF.

The V and J genes are TRBV5-1 and TRBJ2-2; 11 positions agree with TRBD2. With V trimmed by 3 bases and J by 3 bases, 4 bases remained unmatched. The CDR3 consists of 16 residues. CDR1 SGHRS and CDR2 YFSETQ come from the germline V gene. CDR3 region: CASSSLAGGDTGELFF. For the CDR3, the DNA is TGCGCCAGCAGCTCGCTAGCGGGAGGAGACACCGGGGAGCTGTTTTTT.

The chain couples TRBV7-8 to TRBJ2-3; 11 bases are shared with TRBD1. The junction had 8 bases not matched to a gene; V was cut back by 1 base and J by 2 bases. Looked up from germline, CDR1 is SGHVS and CDR2 is FQNEAQ. This CDR3 contains 18 residues. The CDR3: CASSLGGRTGGPTDTQYF. CDR3 nucleotide sequence: TGTGCCAGCAGCTTAGGGGGACGGACAGGGGGCCCCACAGATACGCAGTATTTT.